Listed here is a single T cell receptor (beta chain). Trimming cost V 0 bases and J 1 base, with 9 bases left between them. This CDR3 spans 15 amino acids. Looked up from germline, CDR1 is LNHNV and CDR2 is YYDKDF (reference sequence). This sample stems from a study of shared clonotypes between healthy human individuals. The repertoire was sequenced with immunoSEQ multiplex PCR; TCRdb's copy has only in-frame clones and lacks some. Among about 680,000 clones, approximately 79% were seen once, and the ten largest hold about 1.7%. The chain has TRBV15 and TRBJ1-2; no reliable D call. The origin of this receptor is a woman younger than 45 in good health. Sequencing was performed on memory CD4+ T cells sorted from blood. Indicated subset: CD45RA-negative fraction. The CDR3 region is CATSRDGSVNYGYTF. Written as DNA, the CDR3 is TGTGCCACCAGCAGAGATGGATCCGTTAACTATGGCTACACCTTC.